The clone carrying this TCR beta chain showed up just once. The data belong to a study of blood T cell repertoires in COVID-19. Overall study context: Samples taken during acute and convalescent COVID-19 were collected in the United States, Italy and Spain.

The protocol was immunoSEQ multiplex PCR, while the TCRdb copy is restricted to in-frame clones and leaves out a portion. Of 45,000 to 70,000 clones in the sample, 75% to 85% were seen once. The CDR3 sequence is 15 residues long. Trimming cost V 6 bases and J 1 base; bases outside gene matches: 4. The germline CDR1 and CDR2 sequences are SNHLY and FYNNEI. This sequence joins TRBV2 and TRBJ1-5; TRBD1 matches at 9 bases. The TCR comes from a man aged 60 to 75 with acute or convalescent COVID-19. Sequencing was performed on peripheral blood. CDR3 sequence (DNA): TGTGCCAGCAGGCCTGGGACAGGGAGCAATCAGCCCCAGCATTTT. It is translated as CASRPGTGSNQPQHF. Together with reference TRBV2 and TRBJ1-5, the CDR3 gives the full variable domain: EPEVTQTPSHQVTQMGQEVILRCVPISNHLYFYWYRQILGQKVEFLVSFYNNEISEKSEIFDDQFSVERPDGSNFTLKIRSTKLEDSAMYFCASRPGTGSNQPQHFGDGTRLSIL.